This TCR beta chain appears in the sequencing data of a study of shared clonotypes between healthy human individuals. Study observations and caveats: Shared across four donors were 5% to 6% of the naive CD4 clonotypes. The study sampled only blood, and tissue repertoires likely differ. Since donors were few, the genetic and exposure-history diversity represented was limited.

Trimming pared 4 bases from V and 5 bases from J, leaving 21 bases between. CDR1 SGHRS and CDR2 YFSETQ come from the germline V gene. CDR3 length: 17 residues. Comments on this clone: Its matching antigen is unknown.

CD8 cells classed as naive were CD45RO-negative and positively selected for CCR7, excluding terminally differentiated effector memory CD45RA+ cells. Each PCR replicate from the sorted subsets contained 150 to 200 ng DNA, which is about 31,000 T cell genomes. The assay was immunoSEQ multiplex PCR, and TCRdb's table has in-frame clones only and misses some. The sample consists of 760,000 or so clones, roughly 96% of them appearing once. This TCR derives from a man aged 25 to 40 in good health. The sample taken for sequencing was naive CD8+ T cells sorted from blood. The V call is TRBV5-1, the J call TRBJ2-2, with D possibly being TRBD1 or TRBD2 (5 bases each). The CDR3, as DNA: TGCGCCAGCAGCGACCATCGCCCGGGACGGAGTACCGGGGAGCTGTTTTTT. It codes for CASSDHRPGRSTGELFF.